A single T cell receptor (beta chain) is shown here with its context. What it binds is unknown. The data belong to a study of post-analysis software for immune sequencing data. Overall study context: Several disease courses (relapsing-remitting, secondary progressive and progressive-relapsing) of multiple sclerosis were included.

Study-wide findings and caveats: Significantly lower normalized Chao1 diversity was seen in multiple sclerosis patients than in controls.

Incorporated into the TCR beta cDNA libraries were unique molecular identifiers, which served to reduce PCR and sequencing biases. TCRdb ran MiXCR on the PCR reads and lists one entry per CDR3 protein. In the table there are hundreds of thousands of distinct CDR3 sequences, about 27% of which are singletons. The sequencing sample was made of blood. The TCR was taken from a girl aged 10-17 years with multiple sclerosis.

This CDR3 reads CASRGSEQNTDTQYF. CDR3 sequence (DNA): TGCGCCAGCAGAGGTAGCGAGCAGAACACAGATACGCAGTATTTT. The V gene is TRBV10-2, the J gene TRBJ2-3, with a tentative D call TRBD2 (5 bases). Deletions cut 6 bases from V and 2 bases from J, with 15 bases between. The CDR3 length is 15 residues. Germline CDR1 reads WSHSY; CDR2 reads SAAADI.